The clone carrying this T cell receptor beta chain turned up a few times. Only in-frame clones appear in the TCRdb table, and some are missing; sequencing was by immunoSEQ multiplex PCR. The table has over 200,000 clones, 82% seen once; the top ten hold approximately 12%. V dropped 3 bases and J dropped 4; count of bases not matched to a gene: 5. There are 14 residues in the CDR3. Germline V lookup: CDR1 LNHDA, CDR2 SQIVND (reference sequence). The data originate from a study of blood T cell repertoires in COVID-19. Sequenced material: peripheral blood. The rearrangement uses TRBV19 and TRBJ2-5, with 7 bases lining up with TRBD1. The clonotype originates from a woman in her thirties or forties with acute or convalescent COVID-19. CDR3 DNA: TGTGCCAGTAGTATGTCGACAGGGAGAGAGACCCAGTACTTC. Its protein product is CASSMSTGRETQYF.